Presented here are 7 T cell receptor beta chains from one specimen sequenced in a study of T cell changes during pregnancy in multiple sclerosis. TCRdb's copy holds only in-frame clones and misses some; the assay was immunoSEQ multiplex PCR. This repertoire shows approximately 82,000 clones, under 95% found once; its top ten account for roughly 0.44%. This specimen consisted of CD4+ T cells from peripheral blood mononuclear cells, obtained in the second trimester of pregnancy. These receptors were obtained from a female donor with multiple sclerosis, enrolled in a pregnancy study.

The CDR3, as DNA: TGTGCCAGCAGTCCCATCGGGACAGGGCCCTACGAGCAGTACTTC. Its protein product is CASSPIGTGPYEQYF. The chain couples TRBV27 to TRBJ2-7, with TRBD1 identical over 9 bases. There are 15 residues in the CDR3. CDR1 and CDR2 (germline): MNHEY, SMNVEV (reference sequence). The V gene end was trimmed by 5 bases and the J gene end by 2 bases; junction bases not matched to a gene: 7.

The gene calls are TRBV19 and TRBJ1-5, with D tentatively TRBD1 (5 bases). This CDR3 is 15 amino acids long. CDR1 LNHDA and CDR2 SQIVND come from the germline V gene (reference sequence). V was shortened by 7 bases and J by 2 bases, with 15 bases between the two germline ends. Here the CDR3 reads CASTVREEGNQPQHF. CDR3 nucleotide sequence: TGTGCCAGTACGGTCAGGGAAGAGGGCAATCAGCCCCAGCATTTT.

The chain carries TRBV7-2 and TRBJ2-5, with TRBD2 matching 13 bases. V lost 5 bases to trimming and J lost 5 bases; unmatched junction nucleotides: 5. Germline-derived CDR1 and CDR2 are SGHTA and FQGNSA. This CDR3 contains 15 residues. In DNA, the CDR3 is TGTGCCAGCAGCCGAGCGACTAGCGGGGGGGAGACCCAGTACTTC. The encoded protein is CASSRATSGGETQYF.

A remark on this clone: At the DNA level, this CDR3 is encoded by other sequences in the same sample as well. The rearrangement joins TRBV5-1 to TRBJ1-5; 7 nucleotides agree with TRBD1. Trimming cost V 0 bases and J 5 bases; bases outside gene matches: 5. The germline V gene has CDR1 SGHRS and CDR2 YFSETQ. The CDR3 loop spans 15 amino acids. CDR3 bases: TGCGCCAGCAGCTTGGGAGACAGGGTTGATCAGCCCCAGCATTTT. As protein: CASSLGDRVDQPQHF.

V usage is TRBV5-4 and J usage is TRBJ1-2; D is possibly TRBD1 (5 bases). The CDR3 length is 12 residues. V lost 7 bases and J 0 bases, leaving 7 bases between the germline ends. Germline CDR1 reads SGHNT; CDR2 reads YYREEE (reference sequence). The CDR3 sequence is CASARANYGYTF. CDR3 in DNA: TGTGCCAGCGCCAGGGCTAACTATGGCTACACCTTC.

The V call is TRBV6-1, the J call TRBJ2-7, with TRBD1 identical over 8 bases. V dropped 4 bases and J dropped 2; count of bases not matched to a gene: 4. This CDR3 contains 14 residues. CDR1 and CDR2 (germline): MNHNS, SASEGT. CDR3 nucleotides: TGTGCCAGCAGTGCCAGGACAGGGACCTACGAGCAGTACTTC. The encoded protein is CASSARTGTYEQYF.

The rearrangement joins TRBV5-4 to TRBJ2-5; 8 bases align to TRBD2. The CDR3 has 15 amino acids. In germline, CDR1 is SGHNT, CDR2 YYREEE (reference sequence). The V segment lost 1 base and the J segment 3 bases; nucleotides outside the gene matches: 5. CDR3 DNA: TGTGCCAGCAGCTTGTCTAGCGGGTTGAAAGAGACCCAGTACTTC. Residues: CASSLSSGLKETQYF.